This T cell receptor (beta chain) derives from a study of HIV-infected patients and healthy controls. Overall study findings and caveats: During therapy, HIV-associated CDR3s fell significantly in frequency, while CMV-associated CDR3s did not change significantly.

The CDR3 is 16 residues long. The germline V gene has CDR1 LNHDA and CDR2 SQIVND (reference sequence). The V and J ends lost 5 bases and 1 base respectively, with 15 bases between them. Approximately 510 ng RNA was reverse transcribed with alpha and beta constant-region primers. Each of the alpha and beta chains got its own library through chain-specific third strand synthesis with indices. Each molecule carried a 12-nucleotide identifier made of two joined random hexamers added before amplification. The library got P5 and P7 elements plus a second index, then a roughly 23-cycle PCR. TCRdb re-called the 5' RACE reads through MiXCR, storing one row per CDR3 protein. The sample yields thousands of distinct CDR3 sequences, 7.5% to 10% seen once. Follow-up blood was drawn about 14 weeks, roughly three months, after antiretroviral therapy began. All unsorted peripheral T cells were captured because whole blood was used without fractionation.

A remark on this clonotype: Its antigen is as yet unknown.

The TCR originated in an adult with HIV infection. This specimen was blood, taken during antiretroviral therapy. The gene calls are TRBV19 and TRBJ2-1; possible D gene TRBD1, 5 bases. CDR3 amino acids: CASSLRTSQSYNEQFF. CDR3 DNA sequence: TGTGCCAGTAGTCTCCGGACAAGTCAGTCCTACAATGAGCAGTTCTTC.